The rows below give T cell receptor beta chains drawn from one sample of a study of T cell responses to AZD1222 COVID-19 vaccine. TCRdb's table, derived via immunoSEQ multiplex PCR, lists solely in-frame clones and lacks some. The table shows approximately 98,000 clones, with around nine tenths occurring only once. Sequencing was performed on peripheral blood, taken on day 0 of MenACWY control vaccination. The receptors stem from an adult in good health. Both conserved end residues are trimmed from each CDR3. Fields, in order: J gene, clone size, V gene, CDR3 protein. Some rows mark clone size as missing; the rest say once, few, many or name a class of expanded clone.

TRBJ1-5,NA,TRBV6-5,ASSPPDRPAWPQH
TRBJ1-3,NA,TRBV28,ASSSSGTGALNTIY
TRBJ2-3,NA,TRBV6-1,ASSEAALADTQY
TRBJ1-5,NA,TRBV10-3,AIKRDSNQPQH
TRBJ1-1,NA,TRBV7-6,ASSLGAKVETEAF
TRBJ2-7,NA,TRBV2,ASKDGGYEQY
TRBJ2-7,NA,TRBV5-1,ASSLRPYEQY
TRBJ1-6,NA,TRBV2,ASSFYSGTDSPLH
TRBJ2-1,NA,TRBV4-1,ASSQEGDRRGGEQF
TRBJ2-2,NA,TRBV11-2,ASSLDHRGNTGELF
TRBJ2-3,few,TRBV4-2,ASSLGQGPTDTQY
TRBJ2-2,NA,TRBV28,ASSLAGGYTGELF
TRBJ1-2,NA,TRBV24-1,ATSDPRQGGYGYT
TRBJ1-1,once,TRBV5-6,ASSEDRVLMNTEAF
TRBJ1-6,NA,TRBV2,AGRQLALNSPLH
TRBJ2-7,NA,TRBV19,ASSEGQPDYEQY
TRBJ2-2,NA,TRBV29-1,SPGRTGAVGELF
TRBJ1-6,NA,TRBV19,ASSIATGQGNSPLH
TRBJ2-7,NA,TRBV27,ASSVGQGVYEQY
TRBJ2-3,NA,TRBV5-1,ASSLRTGDTDTQY
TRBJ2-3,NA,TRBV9,ASSVSGSTDTQY
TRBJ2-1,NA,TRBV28,ASSLNPLGGYNEQF
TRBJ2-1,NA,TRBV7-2,ASSTRQGNEQF
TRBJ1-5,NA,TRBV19,ATRGAASNQPQH
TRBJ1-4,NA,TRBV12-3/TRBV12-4,ASSFSRREKLF
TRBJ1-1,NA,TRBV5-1,ASSRQGRGRGNTEAF
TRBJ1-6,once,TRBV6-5,ASSYDANSPLH
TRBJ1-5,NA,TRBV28,ASSLGRGADQPQH
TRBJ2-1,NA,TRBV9,ASSVALAAAYNEQF
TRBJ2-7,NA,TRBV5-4,ASSSTGHYEQY
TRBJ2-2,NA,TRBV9,ASSQSGGANGELF
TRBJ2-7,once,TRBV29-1,SVEGLAGAGPYEQY
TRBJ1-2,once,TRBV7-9,ASSSITVNYGYT
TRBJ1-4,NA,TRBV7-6,ASSPYGRGNYEKLF
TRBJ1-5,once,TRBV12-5,ASGLMGTGLQPQH
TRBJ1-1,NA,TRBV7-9,ASSLQPNTEAF
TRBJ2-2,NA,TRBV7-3,ASSNYTGELF
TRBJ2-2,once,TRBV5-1,ASSLNTGELF
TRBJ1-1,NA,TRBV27,ASSRQDGNTEAF
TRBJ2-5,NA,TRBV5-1,ASSLQGNSETQY
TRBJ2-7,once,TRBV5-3,ARSLLWTSYEQY
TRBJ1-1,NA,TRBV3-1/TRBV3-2,ASSQVETRAGEAF